These 17 T cell receptor beta chains share one sample of origin, sequenced in a study of CD8 T cells in ankylosing spondylitis. Overall study results and limits: Blood from ankylosing spondylitis patients appeared to carry a characteristic roughly eight-variant TCR beta motif.

Each CDR3 protein is one row after TCRdb ran MiXCR on the 5' RACE reads. The table lists a few hundred thousand distinct CDR3 sequences, 7.3% of them singletons, with 13% to 15% in the top ten. Their specific antigens are unknown. Material: blood, either unsorted or a sorted T cell fraction (not recorded which). These TCRs come from a male donor with ankylosing spondylitis.

The chain carries TRBV20-1 and TRBJ2-7, with D possibly matching TRBD1 (5 bases). Deletions cut 3 bases from V and 5 bases from J, with 14 bases between. Germline-derived CDR1 and CDR2 are DFQATT and SNEGSKA (reference sequence). The CDR3 spans 13 residues. The CDR3 sequence: CSASGPVGDEQYF. In DNA, the CDR3 is TGCAGTGCTAGCGGGCCCGTAGGGGACGAGCAGTACTTC.

The J gene is TRBJ2-1, the V gene TRBV20-1; TRBD2 matches 14 bases. Trimming removed 3 bases from V and 4 bases from J; junction bases left unmatched: 5. From germline, CDR1 is DFQATT and CDR2 SNEGSKA (reference sequence). CDR3 length: 16 residues. The CDR3 protein is CSASKTSGRAYNEQFF. CDR3 in DNA: TGCAGTGCTAGTAAGACTAGCGGGAGGGCATACAATGAGCAGTTCTTC.

This clonotype was counted many times. The V and J genes are TRBV12-3 or TRBV12-4 and TRBJ2-1; 9 bases map to TRBD2. The length of the CDR3 is 13 residues. Unmatched junction bases numbered 6, after V lost 5 bases and J lost 10 bases. The CDR3 protein is CASSPGTSNEQFF. For the CDR3, the DNA is TGTGCCAGCAGTCCAGGGACTAGCAACGAGCAGTTCTTC.

There are many counts of this clonotype. The V call is TRBV7-2, the J call TRBJ2-1; 10 positions agree with TRBD2. Germline trimming cut 5 bases from V and 6 bases from J; bases unmatched to any gene: 13. The CDR3 is made up of 17 amino acids. The germline CDR1 and CDR2 sequences are SGHTA and FQGNSA. The CDR3 sequence is CASSPPWLAGDVNEQFF. CDR3 nucleotides: TGTGCCAGCAGCCCCCCCTGGCTAGCGGGAGATGTCAATGAGCAGTTCTTC.

The gene calls are TRBV6-1 and TRBJ1-5; 7 nucleotides align to TRBD1. The germline CDR1 and CDR2 sequences are MNHNS and SASEGT. Unmatched junction bases numbered 4, after V lost 6 bases and J lost 2 bases. The CDR3 is made up of 14 amino acids. This CDR3 reads CASRGGSGNQPQHF. CDR3 coding DNA: TGTGCCAGCAGAGGGGGCTCTGGCAATCAGCCCCAGCATTTT.

At least ten counts were recorded for this clonotype. The chain carries TRBV6-5 and TRBJ1-1; possible D gene TRBD1, 5 bases. The CDR3 runs 17 residues. With 4 bases removed from V and 4 bases from J, the gap between germline ends came to 22 bases. From germline, CDR1 is MNHEY and CDR2 SVGAGI. The CDR3 loop reads CASSLVLVWGQGTEAFF. The CDR3, as DNA: TGTGCCAGCAGTTTGGTATTGGTTTGGGGTCAGGGCACTGAAGCTTTCTTT.

This clonotype has just a few counts. This chain uses TRBV28 with TRBJ1-1; unclear D gene. The CDR3 length is 17 residues. V dropped 5 bases and J dropped 1 base, with 20 bases sitting between them. Germline CDR1 reads MDHEN; CDR2 reads SYDVKM. CDR3 sequence reads: CASSPVRLGPGNTEAFF. In nucleotides, the CDR3 is TGTGCCAGCAGTCCGGTACGATTAGGTCCAGGGAACACTGAAGCTTTCTTT.

The chain combines TRBV7-6 with TRBJ1-4, with D possibly being TRBD1 (5 bases). The CDR3 covers 15 residues. Germline V gene data show CDR1 as SGHVS and CDR2 as FNYEAQ. V was pared by 0 bases and J by 6 bases, with 11 bases between. CDR3 DNA: TGTGCCAGCAGCTTAGCGGGACCCCCCGATGAAAAACTGTTTTTT. Its translation: CASSLAGPPDEKLFF. The full variable domain, its missing parts supplied by reference TRBV7-6 and TRBJ1-4, is GAGVSQSPRYKVTKRGQDVALRCDPISGHVSLYWYRQALGQGPEFLTYFNYEAQQDKSGLPNDRFSAERPEGSISTLTIQRTEQRDSAMYRCASSLAGPPDEKLFFGSGTQLSVL.

This clonotype was detected many times. The chain combines TRBV7-8 with TRBJ2-3; perhaps TRBD1 as D (6 bases). This CDR3 has 15 amino acids. Germline lookup yields CDR1 SGHVS and CDR2 FQNEAQ. Trimming took 2 bases from V and 4 from J, leaving 13 bases between them. This chain's CDR3 is CASSLRGGLADTQYF. In nucleotides, the CDR3 is TGTGCCAGCAGCTTAAGAGGGGGTCTAGCAGATACGCAGTATTTT.

This clonotype was observed at least ten times. This chain connects TRBV27 to TRBJ2-7; 9 positions match TRBD1. The V and J ends lost 3 bases and 5 bases, in that order; junction bases with no gene match: 8. The length of the CDR3 is 15 residues. In germline, CDR1 is MNHEY, CDR2 SMNVEV (reference sequence). CDR3 nucleotide sequence: TGTGCCAGCAGTTTCGGGACAGGGAAAGAGAACGAGCAGTACTTC. Translating gives CASSFGTGKENEQYF.

This clonotype was counted ten times or more. This chain uses TRBV7-2 with TRBJ2-4; D is perhaps TRBD1 or TRBD2 (5 bases each). Per the germline V gene, CDR1 is SGHTA and CDR2 is FQGNSA. This CDR3 comprises 14 residues. V was shortened by 5 bases and J by 6 bases, with 14 bases between the two germline ends. The CDR3 is CASSLGRPGNIQYF. CDR3 DNA: TGTGCCAGCAGCCTGGGACGGCCGGGAAACATTCAGTACTTC.

Ten or more counts support this clonotype. The chain combines TRBV4-3 with TRBJ2-3, with 8 bases identical to TRBD2. J lost 0 bases, V lost 0 bases, and 5 bases had no gene match. Germline CDR1 reads LGHNA; CDR2 reads YSLEER. CDR3 length: 17 amino acids. CDR3 sequence: CASSQDEPSGSTDTQYF. The CDR3 DNA is TGCGCCAGCAGCCAAGATGAGCCTAGCGGGAGCACAGATACGCAGTATTTT.

This clonotype was recorded many times. The chain employs TRBV12-3 or TRBV12-4 and TRBJ1-2, with D uncertain. The CDR3 is 13 residues long. V shed 4 bases and J shed 2 bases, with 8 bases lying between them. The CDR3 sequence is CASSSGPNYGYTF. CDR3 DNA sequence: TGTGCCAGCAGTTCTGGTCCCAACTATGGCTACACCTTC.

This clonotype was detected only once. Just one base apart from a much larger clone, this may be a read error. V and J are TRBV29-1 and TRBJ2-7, with D tentatively TRBD2 (6 bases). The last part of the DNA fits TRBJ2-1 better; the J call may be wrong. This CDR3 has 12 amino acids. In germline, CDR1 is SQVTM, CDR2 ANQGSEA. CDR3 bases: TGCAGCGTTTGGATCGGAGGGTCCGAGCAGTTCTTC. It is translated as CSVWIGGSEQFF.

V is TRBV7-6 and J is TRBJ2-2; D possibly matches TRBD1 or TRBD2 (5 bases each). The CDR3 has 15 residues. Between the trimmed V and J ends, which lost 4 bases and 3 bases, there was a span of 12 bases. Germline CDR1 SGHVS, CDR2 FNYEAQ. The CDR3 is CASSSRDLDTGELFF. The CDR3 DNA is TGTGCCAGCAGCTCGAGGGACCTCGACACCGGGGAGCTGTTTTTT.

This clonotype was counted many times. The chain uses TRBV12-5 and TRBJ2-3; D remains unclear. Between the trimmed V and J ends, which lost 6 bases and 5 bases, there was a span of 12 bases. The CDR3 is 13 amino acids. Germline-derived CDR1 and CDR2 are LGHNT and FRNRAP. The CDR3 sequence is CASGPLPGDTQYF. Here the CDR3 DNA reads TGTGCTAGTGGCCCTCTGCCTGGAGATACGCAGTATTTT.

In the case of this clonotype: One end of the junction fails to match germline, which may point to a read error. This chain uses TRBV29-1 with TRBJ2-1; 9 bases map to TRBD2. CDR1 is SQVTM, CDR2 ANQGSEA, per germline. The CDR3 is 11 residues long. Written as DNA, the CDR3 is TGCAGCGTCGAAGCTCTAGCGGGGTCGTTCTTC. Translated, it gives CSVEALAGSFF.